This passage covers 28 T cell receptor beta chains from one sample sequenced in a study of long-term antiretroviral therapy in people with HIV. The assay, immunoSEQ v3.0, was run at survey level. TCRdb keeps only in-frame clones here, not all; method: immunoSEQ multiplex PCR. The sample contains about 12,000 clones, about 88% of which appear only once. This specimen was unsorted PBMCs, taken 2.1 years after starting antiretroviral therapy. These TCRs come from a woman aged 40 to 55 with HIV.

This sequence joins TRBV5-1 and TRBJ2-5, with a weak D call TRBD1 (6 bases). Trimming left V 4 bases short and J 5 bases short, with 9 bases between. The CDR3 contains 12 residues. Germline V CDR1 and CDR2: SGHRS, YFSETQ. CDR3 nucleotide sequence: TGCGCCAGCAGCCCGGACAGTGAGACCCAGTACTTC. Residues: CASSPDSETQYF.

In this sample, this clone turned up once. This chain joins TRBV4-2 and TRBJ2-5, with TRBD2 matching over 8 bases. Germline V lookup: CDR1 LGHNA, CDR2 YNFKEQ. The CDR3 has 19 residues. V was clipped by 5 bases and J by 4 bases; unmatched bases: 21. CDR3 protein: CASSESTGTRGGYRETQYF. The DNA for the CDR3 is TGTGCCAGCAGCGAGAGCACCGGGACTAGAGGCGGGTATAGAGAGACCCAGTACTTC.

V and J are TRBV30 and TRBJ2-7, with D tentatively TRBD2 (5 bases). Germline values: CDR1 GTSNPN, CDR2 SVGIG (reference sequence). CDR3 length: 15 amino acids. V shed 2 bases and J shed 4 bases, with 18 bases lying between them. CDR3 nucleotide sequence: TGTGCCTGGAGTACTCGTCAGGCCAGCGGTTACGAGCAGTACTTC. As protein: CAWSTRQASGYEQYF.

This rearrangement joins TRBV10-3 to TRBJ1-2; D ambiguous. The CDR3 is made up of 14 amino acids. The germline V gene has CDR1 ENHRY and CDR2 SYGVKD. The V end lost 8 bases, the J end lost 4 bases, and 17 bases lay between the germline ends. Here the CDR3 reads CAIESSSGSYGYTF. CDR3 DNA: TGTGCCATCGAGAGCAGTTCGGGTTCCTATGGCTACACCTTC.

This chain uses TRBV11-2 with TRBJ2-7; a weak D match, TRBD2 (6 bases). CDR1 SGHAT and CDR2 FQNNGV come from the germline V gene. Trimming removed 5 bases from V and 1 base from J, with 18 bases in between. The CDR3 covers 16 residues. The CDR3 is CASSLPKAGLSYEQYF. For the CDR3, the DNA is TGTGCCAGCAGCCTTCCCAAAGCGGGCCTTTCCTACGAGCAGTACTTC.

CDR3 nucleotides: TGCGCCAGCAGGGATGAATTCATCGATGAAAAACTGTTTTTT. The encoded protein is CASRDEFIDEKLFF. The V gene is TRBV23-1, the J gene TRBJ1-4; D not certain. TRBV23-1 is an open reading frame whose function is uncertain. The CDR3 sequence is 14 residues long. V lost 6 bases and J lost 6, with 14 bases in between.

The rearrangement uses TRBV5-1 and TRBJ2-7, with TRBD2 as a possible D gene (5 bases). Per the germline V gene, CDR1 is SGHRS and CDR2 is YFSETQ. The CDR3 runs to 13 residues. V was clipped by 1 base and J by 10 bases, with 15 bases between them. CDR3 sequence: CASSLNGAGNQYF. The CDR3 DNA sequence: TGCGCCAGCAGCTTGAACGGAGCCGGGAATCAGTACTTC. The entire variable domain, with the rest obtained from reference TRBV5-1 and TRBJ2-7, is as follows: KAGVTQTPRYLIKTRGQQVTLSCSPISGHRSVSWYQQTPGQGLQFLFEYFSETQRNKGNFPGRFSGRQFSNSRSEMNVSTLELGDSALYLCASSLNGAGNQYFGPGTRLTVT.

This clone was counted once. The gene calls are TRBV5-6 and TRBJ1-1, with TRBD1 matching over 10 bases. J lost 0 bases, V lost 5 bases, and 10 bases had no gene match. The CDR3 is made up of 17 amino acids. The V gene's germline CDR1 is SGHDT and CDR2 YYEEEE. This CDR3 reads CASSHRTGGGMNTEAFF. In nucleotides, the CDR3 is TGTGCCAGCAGTCATAGGACAGGGGGAGGAATGAACACTGAAGCTTTCTTT.

This chain uses TRBV5-1 with TRBJ1-5; D possibly corresponds to TRBD1 (5 bases). V was trimmed by 0 bases and J by 9 bases, leaving 16 bases between them. The germline V gene has CDR1 SGHRS and CDR2 YFSETQ. The CDR3 is made up of 15 amino acids. This CDR3 reads CASSLEGLGGGPQHF. The CDR3 coding sequence is TGCGCCAGCAGCTTGGAAGGTTTGGGGGGAGGGCCCCAGCATTTT.

The gene calls are TRBV9 and TRBJ2-5, with 8 positions matching TRBD2. The germline V gene encodes CDR1 SGDLS and CDR2 YYNGEE. J gave up 3 bases and V 0 bases, and 7 bases lay outside the gene matches. The CDR3 is 16 amino acids. CDR3 in DNA: TGTGCCAGCAGCGTAGGGGTCGGGGGGGCCGAAGAGACCCAGTACTTC. Protein product: CASSVGVGGAEETQYF.

This chain joins TRBV4-3 and TRBJ1-5; unclear D gene. Germline CDR1 and CDR2: LGHNA and YSLEER. V was pared by 4 bases and J by 9 bases, with 13 bases between. This CDR3 comprises 13 residues. CDR3 nucleotide sequence: TGCGCCAGCAGCCCAGGACTCTCGGGGCCCCAGCATTTT. Translation: CASSPGLSGPQHF.

The chain carries TRBV6-1 and TRBJ1-6, with 7 bases fitting TRBD1. The trim removed 7 bases at V and 2 bases at J, leaving 5 bases unmatched. Germline V gives CDR1 MNHNS, CDR2 SASEGT. The CDR3 is 15 residues long. The CDR3 sequence: CASKGTATYNSPLHF. The DNA of the CDR3 is TGTGCCAGCAAAGGGACAGCCACCTATAATTCACCCCTCCACTTT.

This clone was picked up one time. V usage is TRBV19 and J usage is TRBJ1-5; a weak D match, TRBD1 (6 bases). V was shortened by 5 bases and J by 1 base, with 12 bases between the two germline ends. This CDR3 contains 15 residues. Germline V gene sequence: CDR1 LNHDA, CDR2 SQIVND (reference sequence). The CDR3 loop is CASSWPRGSNQPQHF. The CDR3 DNA reads as TGTGCCAGTAGTTGGCCCAGGGGAAGCAATCAGCCCCAGCATTTT.

This clone showed up just a few times. This chain links TRBV18 with TRBJ2-7; D remains ambiguous. CDR3 length: 13 residues. Germline CDR1 is KGHSH and CDR2 is LQKENI. The germline V and J ends were trimmed by 6 bases and 6 bases, with 15 bases remaining between them. CDR3 sequence reads: CASSPSLEGEQYF. The CDR3 DNA follows: TGTGCCAGCTCCCCCAGTTTAGAAGGCGAGCAGTACTTC.

The V and J genes are TRBV25-1 and TRBJ2-5; D perhaps matches TRBD2 (7 bases). The CDR3 is 13 amino acids. The germline V gene has CDR1 MGHDK and CDR2 SYGVNS. Trimming took 7 bases from V and 5 from J, leaving 14 bases between them. In DNA form, the CDR3 reads TGTGCCAGCAAGGGGGGGATTTTCGAGACCCAGTACTTC. It is translated as CASKGGIFETQYF. Supplemented by reference TRBV25-1 and TRBJ2-5, the full variable domain reads EADIYQTPRYLVIGTGKKITLECSQTMGHDKMYWYQQDPGMELHLIHYSYGVNSTEKGDLSSESTVSRIRTEHFPLTLESARPSHTSQYLCASKGGIFETQYFGPGTRLLVL.

The rearrangement links TRBV6-6 to TRBJ1-1; D is unclear. Trimming cost V 5 bases and J 1 base, with 14 bases left between them. The CDR3 spans 15 residues. Germline values: CDR1 MNHNY, CDR2 SVGAGI (reference sequence). Written as DNA, the CDR3 is TGTGCCAGCAGTCGTGGGGAGGCCCCGAACACTGAAGCTTTCTTT. The encoded protein is CASSRGEAPNTEAFF.

This chain uses TRBV27 with TRBJ1-2; tentatively, D is TRBD1 (5 bases). Germline V lookup: CDR1 MNHEY, CDR2 SMNVEV (reference sequence). V was cut by 2 bases and J by 3 bases, with 13 bases left in between. This CDR3 is built from 15 residues. In DNA, the CDR3 is TGTGCCAGCAGTTTAGGGGGGGGGACCCACTATGGCTACACCTTC. Residues: CASSLGGGTHYGYTF.

V and J are TRBV6-5 and TRBJ2-7, with TRBD1 identical over 8 bases. The CDR3 covers 12 residues. V lost 6 bases and J lost 6; bases outside the gene matches: 4. Looked up from germline, CDR1 is MNHEY and CDR2 is SVGAGI. CDR3 bases: TGTGCCAGCAGCGACAGGGGCCGCGAGCAGTACTTC. Translation gives CASSDRGREQYF.

The chain combines TRBV18 with TRBJ1-3; D uncertain. Germline CDR1 reads KGHSH; CDR2 reads LQKENI. The CDR3 has 15 residues. Trimming left V 2 bases short and J 2 bases short, with 10 bases between. In DNA, the CDR3 is TGTGCCAGCTCACCAGAGGTCCCGCCTGGAAACACCATATATTTT. Amino acid sequence: CASSPEVPPGNTIYF.

The chain carries TRBV4-3 and TRBJ2-4; no clear D. This CDR3 is 15 amino acids long. The germline V gene has CDR1 LGHNA and CDR2 YSLEER. The ends were cut back, 4 bases at V and 2 bases at J, with 12 bases in the middle. CDR3 in amino acids: CASSRQVAPKNIQYF. CDR3 in DNA: TGCGCCAGCAGCCGGCAGGTAGCTCCCAAAAACATTCAGTACTTC.

The chain recombines TRBV5-1 with TRBJ2-1; the D is unclear. The V gene's germline CDR1 is SGHRS and CDR2 YFSETQ. The CDR3 contains 15 residues. V dropped 0 bases and J dropped 1 base, with 8 bases sitting between them. CDR3 sequence reads: CASSLAPGSYNEQFF. CDR3 sequence (DNA): TGCGCCAGCAGCTTGGCGCCAGGTTCCTACAATGAGCAGTTCTTC.

V gene TRBV5-6 combines with J gene TRBJ1-2; no clear D. The V gene's germline CDR1 is SGHDT and CDR2 YYEEEE. There are 12 residues in the CDR3. V dropped 1 base and J dropped 6 bases, with 7 bases sitting between them. The DNA for the CDR3 is TGTGCCAGCAGCTTGTACCCAGATGGCTACACCTTC. Amino acids: CASSLYPDGYTF. Using reference TRBV5-6 and TRBJ1-2 for the parts outside the CDR3, the full variable domain is DAGVTQSPTHLIKTRGQQVTLRCSPKSGHDTVSWYQQALGQGPQFIFQYYEEEERQRGNFPDRFSGHQFPNYSSELNVNALLLGDSALYLCASSLYPDGYTFGSGTRLTVV.

V usage is TRBV9 and J usage is TRBJ2-5, with no clear D. CDR1 is SGDLS, CDR2 YYNGEE, per germline. Trimming took 0 bases from V and 3 from J, leaving 12 bases between them. CDR3 length equals 15 residues. The CDR3 is CASSVGPSGKETQYF. The CDR3 bases are TGTGCCAGCAGCGTAGGTCCGTCCGGAAAAGAGACCCAGTACTTC.

V and J are TRBV29-1 and TRBJ1-2, with 8 positions matching TRBD1. Germline V CDR1 and CDR2: SQVTM, ANQGSEA. V shed 5 bases, J shed 6 bases, and the junction held 8 bases outside the gene matches. The CDR3 is 13 amino acids. CDR3 sequence reads: CSVHLGTGHGYTF. As DNA, the CDR3 is TGCAGCGTTCACCTCGGGACAGGCCATGGCTACACCTTC.

CDR3 protein: CASSPWTGVSYEQYF. CDR3 DNA sequence: TGTGCCAGCAGCCCGTGGACAGGGGTCTCCTACGAGCAGTACTTC. The V call is TRBV5-4, the J call TRBJ2-7; 9 bases map to TRBD1. The V segment lost 4 bases and the J segment 0 bases; nucleotides outside the gene matches: 5. The CDR3 contains 15 residues. Germline lookup yields CDR1 SGHNT and CDR2 YYREEE (reference sequence).

This clone was recorded only once. The rearrangement joins TRBV6-6 to TRBJ2-5; 7 bases line up with TRBD1. Germline V gene lookup returns CDR1 MNHNY and CDR2 SVGAGI (reference sequence). Trimming at V came to 2 bases and at J to 2 bases, leaving 5 bases not matched to a gene. This CDR3 spans 15 amino acids. The CDR3 sequence: CASSYPSGGQETQYF. DNA for the CDR3: TGTGCCAGCAGTTACCCATCAGGGGGACAAGAGACCCAGTACTTC.

The chain couples TRBV30 to TRBJ2-3, with D possibly TRBD2 on 6 matching bases. From germline, CDR1 is GTSNPN and CDR2 SVGIG (reference sequence). The V gene lost 2 bases and the J gene lost 3 bases, with 12 bases spanning the gap. The CDR3 has 14 residues. In nucleotides, the CDR3 is TGTGCCTGGAGTACGGGGGTTTTGACAGATACGCAGTATTTT. Translated: CAWSTGVLTDTQYF.

The chain recombines TRBV27 with TRBJ2-7; TRBD2 aligns across 7 bases. Germline V gene data show CDR1 as MNHEY and CDR2 as SMNVEV (reference sequence). The V segment lost 1 base and the J segment 0 bases; nucleotides outside the gene matches: 0. This CDR3 comprises 14 residues. The CDR3 nucleotides read TGTGCCAGCAGTTTATTAGCGGGCTCCTACGAGCAGTACTTC. Translation gives CASSLLAGSYEQYF.